Shown below are 16 T cell receptor beta chains from a single sample sequenced in a study of CD8+CD57+ T cells in acquired aplastic anemia. Patients included in sequencing had previously demonstrated CD8+CD57+ cell expansion by flow cytometry. Genomic DNA templated the TCR beta VDJ and CDR3 profiling. TCRdb reprocessed the reads via MiXCR and lists one record per CDR3 protein. Among 450,000 to 600,000 distinct CDR3 sequences listed, around 30% were seen once. The sample comprised sorted CD4+, CD8+, or CD8+CD57+ T cells (not recorded which) from PBMCs. The receptors originated from a human donor with aplastic anemia.

On this clonotype: The CDR3 does not close with the conserved phenylalanine or tryptophan, likely indicating a read error. The chain employs TRBV5-1 and TRBJ1-2, with a possible D match to TRBD1 (6 bases). CDR3 size: 14 residues. Germline V lookup: CDR1 SGHRS, CDR2 YFSETQ. V lost 4 bases to trimming and J lost 4 bases, with 14 bases between them. CDR3 coding DNA: TGCGCCAGCAGCCCGGCGGGACAAGCCTATGGCTACACCCTC. Its protein is CASSPAGQAYGYTL.

Many counts were recorded for this clonotype. The CDR3 DNA reads as TGCAGTGCCCCTTGGACTAGTTACGAGCAGTACTTC. Translated: CSAPWTSYEQYF. The chain joins TRBV20-1 to TRBJ2-7; 7 positions match TRBD2. The V and J ends lost 6 bases and 4 bases, in that order; junction bases with no gene match: 6. The CDR3 is 12 residues long. Germline-derived CDR1 and CDR2 are DFQATT and SNEGSKA (reference sequence).

This clonotype was found a few times. The chain carries TRBV2 and TRBJ2-1; no definite D call. The germline V gene has CDR1 SNHLY and CDR2 FYNNEI. This CDR3 region has 10 residues. The germline V and J ends were trimmed by 6 bases and 10 bases, with 7 bases remaining between them. In nucleotides, the CDR3 is TGTGCCAGCAGCCAAGGCGAGCAGTTCTTC. Its protein is CASSQGEQFF.

This clonotype was detected ten times or more. This chain uses TRBV20-1 with TRBJ2-5, with no clear D. From germline, CDR1 is DFQATT and CDR2 SNEGSKA (reference sequence). Trimming left V 6 bases short and J 7 bases short, with 9 bases between. CDR3 length: 10 amino acids. The CDR3 sequence: CSASVGTQYF. CDR3 in DNA: TGCAGTGCGTCGGTGGGGACCCAGTACTTC.

This clonotype came up a few times. This chain joins TRBV4-1 and TRBJ2-3; 7 bases are shared with TRBD1. The CDR3 has 15 residues. The germline gives CDR1 MGHRA, CDR2 YSYEKL. V lost 3 bases and J lost 11; bases outside the gene matches: 14. The CDR3 protein is CASSQQTGMGDGQYF. The CDR3 region has the DNA TGCGCCAGCAGCCAGCAGACAGGGATGGGGGACGGGCAGTATTTT.

Only a few counts were recorded for this clonotype. The rearrangement uses TRBV20-1 and TRBJ1-5; weak D call: TRBD1 (5 bases). Trimming removed 5 bases at V and 1 base at J, with 12 bases between. The CDR3 consists of 14 residues. CDR1 DFQATT and CDR2 SNEGSKA come from the germline V gene (reference sequence). CDR3 sequence reads: CSAVRGGSNQPQHF. The DNA of the CDR3 is TGCAGTGCTGTTCGGGGGGGGAGCAATCAGCCCCAGCATTTT.

About this clonotype: The CDR3 end shows no conserved phenylalanine or tryptophan, and so a read error is likely. V usage is TRBV2 and J usage is TRBJ2-3; D ambiguous. CDR3 size: 12 residues. The V gene lost 8 bases and the J gene lost 3 bases, with 9 bases spanning the gap. The germline CDR1 and CDR2 sequences are SNHLY and FYNNEI. Here the CDR3 reads CASSRRTDTQYL. The CDR3 nucleotides read TGTGCCAGCTCCCGTAGGACAGATACGCAGTATCTT.

The chain combines TRBV7-3 with TRBJ1-1, with D perhaps matching TRBD1 (5 bases). The CDR3 runs 13 residues. Germline CDR1 reads SGHTA; CDR2 reads FQGTGA. Trimming removed 2 bases at V and 6 bases at J, with 10 bases between. Here the CDR3 DNA reads TGTGCCAGCAGCTTAGGAGGGGTTCCTGAAGCTTTCTTT. Protein: CASSLGGVPEAFF.

In this sample, this clonotype turned up many times. This chain connects TRBV2 to TRBJ2-7; the D is unclear. Trimming removed 3 bases from V and 6 bases from J, with 15 bases in between. The length of the CDR3 is 14 residues. CDR1 and CDR2 (germline): SNHLY, FYNNEI. The CDR3 sequence: CASSDKGRSGEQYF. CDR3 sequence (DNA): TGTGCCAGCAGTGATAAGGGCAGGTCAGGCGAGCAGTACTTC.

This chain joins TRBV19 and TRBJ1-6; D is undetermined. The CDR3 runs to 14 residues. The V end was cut by 1 base, the J end by 10 bases, with 11 bases between. CDR1 is LNHDA and CDR2 is SQIVND in the germline V gene (reference sequence). The chain's CDR3 is CASSIGGPNSPLHF. The CDR3 region has the DNA TGTGCCAGTAGTATAGGAGGACCCAACTCACCCCTCCACTTT.

The V and J genes are TRBV6-5 and TRBJ1-1; D unclear. This CDR3 has 13 amino acids. The germline gives CDR1 MNHEY, CDR2 SVGAGI. V lost 0 bases and J 5 bases, leaving 7 bases between the germline ends. The CDR3 spells CASSYSYGTEAFF. DNA for the CDR3: TGTGCCAGCAGTTACTCGTATGGGACTGAAGCTTTCTTT.

This clonotype was found many times. This chain connects TRBV12-3 or TRBV12-4 to TRBJ1-2; D possibly corresponds to TRBD1 (6 bases). V lost 7 bases, J lost 7 bases, and 10 bases lay in between. The CDR3 loop spans 11 amino acids. In DNA, the CDR3 is TGTGCCAGCAACCTCAGGGGTGGCTACACCTTC. It yields the protein CASNLRGGYTF.

The chain employs TRBV2 and TRBJ2-1; 8 bases align to TRBD2. This CDR3 has 14 amino acids. V shed 4 bases, J shed 7 bases, and the junction held 6 bases outside the gene matches. The V gene's germline CDR1 is SNHLY and CDR2 FYNNEI. CDR3 coding DNA: TGTGCCAGCAGTGCAGGCGGGGGGCGGAATGAGCAGTTCTTC. It specifies CASSAGGGRNEQFF.

The chain uses TRBV11-1 and TRBJ2-5; D is ambiguous. V gave up 3 bases and J gave up 5 bases, with 10 bases separating them. Germline V gene sequence: CDR1 SGHAT, CDR2 FQDESV (reference sequence). The CDR3 totals 13 residues. CDR3 DNA: TGTGCCAGCAGCTTGCTAAGGTGGGAGACCCAGTACTTC. Amino acids: CASSLLRWETQYF. Based on the CDR3 plus reference TRBV11-1 and TRBJ2-5, the full variable domain is EAEVAQSPRYKITEKSQAVAFWCDPISGHATLYWYRQILGQGPELLVQFQDESVVDDSQLPKDRFSAERLKGVDSTLKIQPAELGDSAMYLCASSLLRWETQYFGPGTRLLVL.

This clonotype was recorded many times. The chain couples TRBV19 to TRBJ1-3; 9 bases line up with TRBD1. The CDR3 totals 15 residues. The germline V gene encodes CDR1 LNHDA and CDR2 SQIVND (reference sequence). The V segment lost 5 bases and the J segment 4 bases; nucleotides outside the gene matches: 6. This CDR3 reads CASSLRQGVGNTIYF. The CDR3 DNA reads TGTGCCAGTAGTCTACGACAGGGGGTAGGAAACACCATATATTTT.

This clonotype has a count of ten or more. CDR3 loop: CSVRPGGGGYTF. CDR3 nucleotides: TGCAGTGTGAGGCCAGGGGGCGGTGGCTACACCTTC. The J gene is TRBJ1-2, the V gene TRBV20-1; 8 bases are shared with TRBD1. Germline V gene sequence: CDR1 DFQATT, CDR2 SNEGSKA (reference sequence). This CDR3 has 12 amino acids. The V and J ends lost 7 bases and 7 bases, in that order; junction bases with no gene match: 8.